This T cell receptor (beta chain) was obtained from a study of CD4+ T cells in melanoma. Details on this clone: Antigen specificity is unknown.

The study's findings and limits: CD8+ T cell, macrophage and B cell function reportedly correlated with neoantigen-specific CD4+ T cells. Diverse differentiation states were reported for melanoma neoantigen-specific CD4+ T cells.

Measured with immunoSEQ multiplex PCR; TCRdb has only the in-frame clones, and not every one. The sample contains roughly 110,000 clones, approximately 92% of which appear only once. The TCR originated in a human donor with melanoma. The sequencing input was peripheral blood.

The CDR3 sequence: CASSQVVVNYGYTF. CDR3 DNA: TGTGCCAGCAGCCAAGTGGTCGTTAACTATGGCTACACCTTC. The chain has TRBV4-2 and TRBJ1-2; D not certain. The CDR3 contains 14 residues. Trimming left V 1 base short and J 1 base short, with 7 bases between. Per germline, CDR1 LGHNA and CDR2 YNFKEQ.